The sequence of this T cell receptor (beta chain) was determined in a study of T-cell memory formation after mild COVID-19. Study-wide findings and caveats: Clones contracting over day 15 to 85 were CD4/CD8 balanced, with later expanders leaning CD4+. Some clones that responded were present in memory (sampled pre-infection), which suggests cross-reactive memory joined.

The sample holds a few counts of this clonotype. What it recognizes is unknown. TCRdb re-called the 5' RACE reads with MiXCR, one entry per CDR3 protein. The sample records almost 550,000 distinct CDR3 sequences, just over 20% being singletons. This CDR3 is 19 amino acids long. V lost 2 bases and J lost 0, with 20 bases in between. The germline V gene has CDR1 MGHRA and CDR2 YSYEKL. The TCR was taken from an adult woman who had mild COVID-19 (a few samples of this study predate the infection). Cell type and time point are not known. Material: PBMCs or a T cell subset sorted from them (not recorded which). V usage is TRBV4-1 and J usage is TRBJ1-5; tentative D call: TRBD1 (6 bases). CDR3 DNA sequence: TGCGCCAGCAGCCAAAGCTTCACCGGACAGTCTTATAGCAATCAGCCCCAGCATTTT. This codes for CASSQSFTGQSYSNQPQHF.